Presented here are 16 T cell receptor beta chains from one specimen sequenced in a study of blood T cell repertoires in COVID-19. The method was immunoSEQ multiplex PCR; TCRdb's version includes in-frame clones alone and lacks a portion of them. The sample holds approximately 220,000 clones; 80% to 90% are singletons and the top ten take nearly 5%. Sequenced: PBMCs or T cells enriched from blood (not recorded which). The receptors derive from a woman aged 50 to 65 who had been exposed to COVID-19.

This CDR3 reads CASSPIFGGPPTDEQFF. Written as DNA, the CDR3 is TGTGCCAGCAGTCCCATCTTTGGGGGCCCGCCGACAGATGAGCAGTTCTTC. The chain employs TRBV27 and TRBJ2-1; a possible D gene is TRBD1 (6 bases). The V gene's germline CDR1 is MNHEY and CDR2 SMNVEV (reference sequence). The length of the CDR3 is 17 residues. V lost 5 bases, J lost 8 bases, and 25 bases lay in between.

The J gene is TRBJ1-1, the V gene TRBV23-1; perhaps TRBD1 as D (5 bases). TRBV23-1 is placed among ORFs of uncertain function. The CDR3 extends over 16 amino acids. Trimming left V 5 bases short and J 3 bases short, with 19 bases between. Here the CDR3 DNA reads TGCGCCAGCAGTTCCACCCACAGGAACGGGCACACTGAAGCTTTCTTT. This encodes CASSSTHRNGHTEAFF.

This chain links TRBV29-1 with TRBJ1-4; 8 bases match TRBD1. This CDR3 contains 13 residues. Germline V gene sequence: CDR1 SQVTM, CDR2 ANQGSEA. Losses at the gene ends were 6 bases for V and 8 bases for J; bases not matched to a gene: 8. The CDR3 protein is CSVADRAEEKLFF. In DNA form, the CDR3 reads TGCAGCGTCGCGGACAGGGCTGAGGAAAAACTGTTTTTT.

As regards this clone: At the DNA level, this CDR3 is encoded by other sequences in the same sample as well. The genes are TRBV29-1 and TRBJ1-2, with a possible D match to TRBD1 (6 bases). The CDR3 contains 11 residues. Germline V gives CDR1 SQVTM, CDR2 ANQGSEA. The V end lost 3 bases, the J end lost 7 bases, and 9 bases lay between the germline ends. CDR3 bases: TGCAGCGTTGACAGGGGTGGTGGCTACACCTTC. It translates to CSVDRGGGYTF.

This rearrangement joins TRBV6-1 to TRBJ1-1, with 11 bases that match TRBD1. Trimming removed 10 bases from V and 3 bases from J; junction bases left unmatched: 4. This CDR3 contains 13 residues. The germline V gene encodes CDR1 MNHNS and CDR2 SASEGT. The DNA of the CDR3 is TGTGCCACCTGGGACAGGGGGGACACTGAAGCTTTCTTT. This encodes CATWDRGDTEAFF.

J is TRBJ1-1 and V is TRBV18; 11 nucleotides line up with TRBD1. Germline CDR1 is KGHSH and CDR2 is LQKENI. J lost 1 base, V lost 5 bases, and 6 bases had no gene match. This CDR3 comprises 16 residues. CDR3 sequence (DNA): TGTGCCAGCTCAACCGGGGACAGGGGGGCGAACACTGAAGCTTTCTTT. Protein: CASSTGDRGANTEAFF.

This chain joins TRBV2 and TRBJ2-3, with 8 bases that match TRBD2. Germline CDR1 is SNHLY and CDR2 is FYNNEI. With V trimmed by 3 bases and J by 0 bases, 2 bases remained unmatched. CDR3 size: 15 residues. CDR3 nucleotides: TGTGCCAGCAGTGACGGGGGGGCTAGCACAGATACGCAGTATTTT. This sequence encodes CASSDGGASTDTQYF.

The rearrangement links TRBV4-1 to TRBJ2-1, with a weak D call TRBD1 (6 bases). V was clipped by 0 bases and J by 7 bases, with 16 bases between them. The CDR3 extends over 16 amino acids. Per germline, CDR1 MGHRA and CDR2 YSYEKL. CDR3 nucleotide sequence: TGCGCCAGCAGCCAAGATGAAGCAGGGGCTAGAAATGAGCAGTTCTTC. It translates to CASSQDEAGARNEQFF.

The chain joins TRBV10-3 to TRBJ2-7; a weak D match, TRBD1 (6 bases). Germline values: CDR1 ENHRY, CDR2 SYGVKD. V lost 7 bases, J lost 3 bases, and 13 bases lay in between. The CDR3 length is 13 residues. The CDR3 spells CAITLGRGYEQYF. CDR3 coding DNA: TGTGCCATCACTTTGGGCAGGGGCTACGAGCAGTACTTC.

V and J are TRBV5-1 and TRBJ2-7, with 7 bases fitting TRBD2. CDR1 and CDR2 (germline): SGHRS, YFSETQ. CDR3 size: 14 residues. V was clipped by 2 bases and J by 0 bases; unmatched bases: 2. CDR3 sequence (DNA): TGCGCCAGCAGCTTCGGGGGGAGCTCCTACGAGCAGTACTTC. Translation: CASSFGGSSYEQYF. Using reference TRBV5-1 and TRBJ2-7 for the parts outside the CDR3, the full variable domain is KAGVTQTPRYLIKTRGQQVTLSCSPISGHRSVSWYQQTPGQGLQFLFEYFSETQRNKGNFPGRFSGRQFSNSRSEMNVSTLELGDSALYLCASSFGGSSYEQYFGPGTRLTVT.

This clone appeared a single time. This chain connects TRBV12-3 or TRBV12-4 to TRBJ2-1; D remains unclear. V was trimmed by 2 bases and J by 6 bases, leaving 8 bases between them. The CDR3 sequence is 13 residues long. CDR3 sequence: CASSLFRTNEQFF. CDR3 coding DNA: TGTGCCAGCAGTTTATTTAGAACCAATGAGCAGTTCTTC.

This rearrangement joins TRBV4-1 to TRBJ2-7; D possibly corresponds to TRBD1 (5 bases). Germline V gene data show CDR1 as MGHRA and CDR2 as YSYEKL. This CDR3 comprises 15 residues. V lost 0 bases and J lost 3, with 12 bases in between. CDR3 in amino acids: CASSQDNDRDYEQYF. The CDR3 DNA sequence: TGCGCCAGCAGCCAAGATAACGACAGAGACTACGAGCAGTACTTC.

This chain connects TRBV27 to TRBJ2-3; 7 bases match TRBD2. The V gene's germline CDR1 is MNHEY and CDR2 SMNVEV (reference sequence). The CDR3 length is 16 residues. Trimming removed 4 bases from V and 4 bases from J; junction bases left unmatched: 11. CDR3: CASSSPTSSAPDTQYF. For the CDR3, the DNA is TGTGCCAGCAGTTCCCCGACTAGCTCAGCCCCAGATACGCAGTATTTT.

CDR3 sequence: CASSSTTWQGAYRPEAFF. CDR3 DNA: TGTGCCAGCTCATCAACCACCTGGCAGGGGGCATATAGGCCTGAAGCTTTCTTT. V is TRBV18 and J is TRBJ1-1, with 8 positions matching TRBD1. This CDR3 is built from 18 residues. The V gene end was trimmed by 5 bases and the J gene end by 6 bases; junction bases not matched to a gene: 20. CDR1 is KGHSH, CDR2 LQKENI, per germline.

This chain uses TRBV4-3 with TRBJ2-7; D is possibly TRBD2 (5 bases). Trimming stripped 1 base from V and 6 bases from J, with 10 bases between. Germline values: CDR1 LGHNA, CDR2 YSLEER. This CDR3 is built from 13 residues. The CDR3 reads CASSQGPRAEQYF. CDR3 nucleotide sequence: TGCGCCAGCAGCCAAGGTCCGAGGGCCGAGCAGTACTTC.

This chain links TRBV9 with TRBJ2-2; 8 bases fit TRBD2. The CDR3 consists of 15 residues. The germline V gene encodes CDR1 SGDLS and CDR2 YYNGEE. V shed 4 bases and J 4 bases; nucleotides not matched to a gene: 6. The CDR3 region is CASSRTGGGTGELFF. As DNA, the CDR3 is TGTGCCAGCAGCCGGACGGGGGGGGGCACCGGGGAGCTGTTTTTT.